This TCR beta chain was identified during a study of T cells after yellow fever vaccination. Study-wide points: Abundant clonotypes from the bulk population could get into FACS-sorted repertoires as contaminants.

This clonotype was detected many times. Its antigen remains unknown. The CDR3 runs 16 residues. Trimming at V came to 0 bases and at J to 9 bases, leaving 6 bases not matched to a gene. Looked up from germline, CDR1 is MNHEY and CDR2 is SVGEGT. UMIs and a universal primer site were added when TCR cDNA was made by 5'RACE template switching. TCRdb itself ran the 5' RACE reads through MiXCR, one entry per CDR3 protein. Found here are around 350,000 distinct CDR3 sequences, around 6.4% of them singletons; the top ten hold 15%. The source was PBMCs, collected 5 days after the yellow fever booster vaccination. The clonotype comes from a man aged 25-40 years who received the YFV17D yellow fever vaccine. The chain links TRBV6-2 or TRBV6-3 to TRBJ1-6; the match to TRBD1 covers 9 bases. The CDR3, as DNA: TGTGCCAGCAGTTACTCCAGGACAGGGGAGCGTTCACCCCTCCACTTT. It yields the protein CASSYSRTGERSPLHF.